This TCR beta chain emerged from a study of blood T cell repertoires in COVID-19. Per the original data handling: Reference gene primer amplification yielded estimated nucleated cell counts. Generated by immunoSEQ multiplex PCR, the TCRdb table keeps only in-frame clones and is missing some. That table supplies the V and J calls and clone size; D and trimming were determined from the DNA. This sample yields tens of thousands of clones, of which roughly four fifths are seen a single time; under 30% belongs to the top ten. Germline loops: CDR1 LGHDT, CDR2 YNNKEL (reference sequence). This CDR3 contains 16 residues. The J segment lost 5 bases and the V segment lost 4 bases, leaving 9 bases of the junction unmatched.

The sample was peripheral blood. The chain recombines TRBV3-1 (or the pseudogene TRBV3-2) with TRBJ2-1; 9 bases line up with TRBD2. This TCR derives from a man aged 65-85 years with acute or convalescent COVID-19. Here the CDR3 DNA reads TGTGCCAGCAGCCCATCCCAAGTAGCGGGGGACAATGAGCAGTTCTTC. Translated, it gives CASSPSQVAGDNEQFF.